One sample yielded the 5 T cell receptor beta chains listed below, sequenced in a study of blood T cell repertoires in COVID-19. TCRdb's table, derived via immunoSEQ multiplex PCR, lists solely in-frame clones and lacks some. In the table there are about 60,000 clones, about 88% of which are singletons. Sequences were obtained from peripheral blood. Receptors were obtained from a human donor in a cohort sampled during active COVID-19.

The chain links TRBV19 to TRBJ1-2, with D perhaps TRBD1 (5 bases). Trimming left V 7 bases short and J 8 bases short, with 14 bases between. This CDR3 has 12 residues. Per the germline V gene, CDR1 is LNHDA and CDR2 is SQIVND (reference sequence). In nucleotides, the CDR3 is TGTGCCAGTAACCTAGGGGTTGCGGGCTACACCTTC. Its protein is CASNLGVAGYTF.

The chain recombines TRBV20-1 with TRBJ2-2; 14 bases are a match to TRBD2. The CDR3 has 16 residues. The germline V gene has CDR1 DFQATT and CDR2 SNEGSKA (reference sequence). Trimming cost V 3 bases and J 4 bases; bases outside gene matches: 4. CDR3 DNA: TGCAGTGCTAGTGGGACTAGCGGGAGACCCACCGGGGAGCTGTTTTTT. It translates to CSASGTSGRPTGELFF.

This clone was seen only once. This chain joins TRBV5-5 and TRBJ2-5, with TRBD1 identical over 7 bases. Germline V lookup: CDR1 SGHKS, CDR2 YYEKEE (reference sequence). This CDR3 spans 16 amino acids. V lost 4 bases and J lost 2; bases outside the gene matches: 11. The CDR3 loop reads CASSARTGGLQETQYF. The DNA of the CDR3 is TGTGCCAGCAGCGCACGGACAGGCGGGTTACAAGAGACCCAGTACTTC. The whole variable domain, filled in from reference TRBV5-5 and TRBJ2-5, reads DAGVTQSPTHLIKTRGQQVTLRCSPISGHKSVSWYQQVLGQGPQFIFQYYEKEERGRGNFPDRFSARQFPNYSSELNVNALLLGDSALYLCASSARTGGLQETQYFGPGTRLLVL.

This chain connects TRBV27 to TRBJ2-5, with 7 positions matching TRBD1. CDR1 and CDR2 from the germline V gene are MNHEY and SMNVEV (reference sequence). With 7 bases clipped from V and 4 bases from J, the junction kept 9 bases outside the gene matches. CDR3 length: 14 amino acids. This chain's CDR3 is CASTPRQGRETQYF. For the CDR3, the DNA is TGTGCCAGCACCCCGCGACAGGGAAGAGAGACCCAGTACTTC.

CDR3 nucleotides: TGTGCCAGCAGTTTACGGACTAGCGGGAGTTTGAGCGAGCAGTACTTC. Translation gives CASSLRTSGSLSEQYF. The chain recombines TRBV28 with TRBJ2-7; 13 bases align to TRBD2. Germline CDR1 is MDHEN and CDR2 is SYDVKM. There are 16 residues in the CDR3. With V trimmed by 2 bases and J by 6 bases, 7 bases remained unmatched.